Shown below are 19 T cell receptor beta chains from a single sample sequenced in a study of metastatic and nonmetastatic thyroid tumors. Treatment of any kind had been given to no patient before thyroid surgery. TCRdb redid the clone calls on the PCR reads using MiXCR. The profile shows 6,000 or so clones, around 33% of them singletons. The material sequenced was adjacent normal tissue. The receptors here all came from a male donor with papillary thyroid cancer or a benign thyroid nodule (not recorded which). Some clones in this sample may be carry-over from other donors' samples.

This clone is a singleton in its sample. V and J are TRBV20-1 and TRBJ1-6, with D possibly TRBD1 on 5 matching bases. The CDR3 loop spans 13 amino acids. CDR1 DFQATT and CDR2 SNEGSKA come from the germline V gene (reference sequence). Trimming left V 6 bases short and J 7 bases short, with 13 bases between. CDR3 sequence reads: CSAQGRANSPLHF. As DNA, the CDR3 is TGCAGTGCCCAGGGACGGGCAAATTCACCCCTCCACTTT.

This clone is large within its sample. This CDR3 reads CASSDSGSGANVLTF. The CDR3 nucleotides read TGTGCCAGCAGTGACTCGGGGTCTGGGGCCAACGTCCTGACTTTC. The chain uses TRBV6-4 and TRBJ2-6; D gene uncertain. This CDR3 spans 15 amino acids. The ends were cut back, 0 bases at V and 1 base at J, with 4 bases in the middle. Germline V gene lookup returns CDR1 MRHNA and CDR2 SNTAGT.

The chain employs TRBV28 and TRBJ1-2, with a tentative D call TRBD1 (5 bases). The germline CDR1 and CDR2 sequences are MDHEN and SYDVKM. The CDR3 length is 14 residues. The germline V and J ends were trimmed by 8 bases and 7 bases, with 20 bases remaining between them. For the CDR3, the DNA is TGTGCCAGCTTCGACACACGAAGGGGAGGTGGCTACACCTTC. The encoded protein is CASFDTRRGGGYTF.

This chain uses TRBV6-1 with TRBJ2-7; D perhaps matches TRBD1 (6 bases). Germline V lookup: CDR1 MNHNS, CDR2 SASEGT. Trimming left V 6 bases short and J 1 base short, with 7 bases between. This CDR3 contains 12 residues. The CDR3 DNA reads as TGTGCCAGCAGCAGGGGTTCCTACGAGCAGTACTTC. As protein: CASSRGSYEQYF.

Only a few counts were recorded for this clone. The junction shows a germline mismatch at one end, possibly a read error. This chain uses TRBV6-5 with TRBJ2-1, with TRBD2 matching over 12 bases. CDR3 size: 15 residues. Germline V CDR1 and CDR2: MNHEY, SVGAGI. CDR3 in amino acids: CASSDSSGGAYEQFF. CDR3 bases: TGTGCCAGCAGTGACTCTAGCGGGGGGGCCTATGAGCAGTTCTTC.

This chain joins TRBV9 and TRBJ2-7; 7 nucleotides align to TRBD1. The germline V gene encodes CDR1 SGDLS and CDR2 YYNGEE. This CDR3 comprises 14 residues. V was pared by 4 bases and J by 6 bases, with 10 bases of the junction left unmatched. The chain's CDR3 is CASSSRDREGEQYF. The CDR3 nucleotides are TGTGCCAGCAGCAGCCGGGACAGAGAAGGCGAGCAGTACTTC.

This clone was detected ten times or more. This rearrangement joins TRBV6-1 to TRBJ2-1; 7 bases are a match to TRBD2. The CDR3 contains 15 residues. V lost 2 bases and J lost 5; bases outside the gene matches: 6. Looked up from germline, CDR1 is MNHNS and CDR2 is SASEGT. CDR3 sequence: CASSEWASGHNEQFF. CDR3 nucleotide sequence: TGTGCCAGCAGTGAATGGGCTAGCGGACACAATGAGCAGTTCTTC.

The chain recombines TRBV19 with TRBJ2-2; TRBD2 aligns across 15 bases. Germline V gives CDR1 LNHDA, CDR2 SQIVND (reference sequence). V was clipped by 4 bases and J by 3 bases; unmatched bases: 12. There are 20 residues in the CDR3. CDR3 DNA sequence: TGTGCCAGTAGTACCGAAAAATGGACTAGCGGGAGGGATCACACCGGGGAGCTGTTTTTT. It yields the protein CASSTEKWTSGRDHTGELFF.

The gene calls are TRBV5-8 and TRBJ1-1; no reliable D call. Between the trimmed V and J ends, which lost 4 bases and 12 bases, there was a span of 16 bases. The CDR3 extends over 12 amino acids. The germline gives CDR1 SGHTS, CDR2 YDEGEE. CDR3 in amino acids: CASSPSRWVTFF. CDR3 nucleotides: TGTGCCAGCAGCCCTAGTAGGTGGGTAACTTTCTTT.

The V and J genes are TRBV9 and TRBJ2-1; 14 bases align to TRBD2. Germline V gene data show CDR1 as SGDLS and CDR2 as YYNGEE. The CDR3 runs 16 residues. Losses at the gene ends were 3 bases for V and 9 bases for J; bases not matched to a gene: 8. Written as DNA, the CDR3 is TGTGCCAGCAGCGAGGCAGTTGGACTAGCGGGAGGTGAGCAGTTCTTC. Translating it yields CASSEAVGLAGGEQFF.

This clone has a single count. At one end the junction does not follow the germline gene, possibly because of a read error. The chain joins TRBV30 to TRBJ1-4; D not certain. This CDR3 is 13 amino acids long. Germline values: CDR1 GTSNPN, CDR2 SVGIG (reference sequence). The CDR3 region has the DNA TGTGCCTGGAGTTTTGCGGTTAATGAAAAACCGTTTTTT. Translated: CAWSFAVNEKPFF.

This clone was picked up a small number of times. The CDR3 here is CASSQVVAYSPLHF. The DNA for the CDR3 is TGCGCCAGCAGCCAAGTAGTTGCATATTCACCCCTCCACTTT. The chain joins TRBV4-1 to TRBJ1-6; D remains ambiguous. Germline V lookup: CDR1 MGHRA, CDR2 YSYEKL. The CDR3 runs 14 residues. V lost 1 base, J lost 8 bases, and 9 bases lay in between.

The gene calls are TRBV9 and TRBJ2-7; TRBD1 is a possible D gene (5 bases). V was trimmed by 0 bases and J by 4 bases, leaving 11 bases between them. CDR1 SGDLS and CDR2 YYNGEE come from the germline V gene. The CDR3 totals 14 residues. CDR3 residues: CASSVDLGEYEQYF. CDR3 nucleotides: TGTGCCAGCAGCGTAGATTTAGGGGAATACGAGCAGTACTTC.

This chain uses TRBV30 with TRBJ1-5; D unresolved. CDR3 length: 12 residues. V lost 1 base to trimming and J lost 6 bases, with 7 bases between them. Germline CDR1 is GTSNPN and CDR2 is SVGIG (reference sequence). CDR3 amino acids: CAWSADGQPQHF. CDR3 in DNA: TGTGCCTGGAGTGCCGATGGTCAGCCCCAGCATTTT.

This clone has a handful of counts. The chain employs TRBV28 and TRBJ2-5, with TRBD1 as a possible D gene (6 bases). CDR1 MDHEN and CDR2 SYDVKM come from the germline V gene. The germline V and J ends were trimmed by 10 bases and 7 bases, with 13 bases remaining between them. This CDR3 is 11 amino acids long. CDR3 nucleotide sequence: TGTGCCATCGGGACCAGGGGGACCCAGTACTTC. Translation: CAIGTRGTQYF.

This chain links TRBV6-1 with TRBJ2-7; either TRBD1 or TRBD2 may supply D (5 bases each). Deletions cut 4 bases from V and 5 bases from J, with 15 bases between. The CDR3 length is 14 residues. The germline gives CDR1 MNHNS, CDR2 SASEGT. The CDR3 spells CASSAGQGGDEQYF. CDR3 nucleotides: TGTGCCAGCAGTGCGGGGCAGGGTGGCGACGAGCAGTACTTC.

The chain combines TRBV28 with TRBJ2-1; no reliable D call. Germline values: CDR1 MDHEN, CDR2 SYDVKM. The V end lost 5 bases, the J end lost 6 bases, and 8 bases lay between the germline ends. The CDR3 is made up of 12 amino acids. The CDR3 DNA is TGTGCCAGCAGTAGGACGGCCAATGAGCAGTTCTTC. This sequence encodes CASSRTANEQFF. The full variable domain, its missing parts supplied by reference TRBV28 and TRBJ2-1, is DVKVTQSSRYLVKRTGEKVFLECVQDMDHENMFWYRQDPGLGLRLIYFSYDVKMKEKGDIPEGYSVSREKKERFSLILESASTNQTSMYLCASSRTANEQFFGPGTRLTVL.

V is TRBV6-2 or TRBV6-3 and J is TRBJ2-2; a possible D gene is TRBD1 (6 bases). V was trimmed by 4 bases and J by 3 bases, leaving 12 bases between them. This CDR3 region has 15 residues. CDR1 is MNHEY and CDR2 is SVGEGT in the germline V gene. CDR3 sequence reads: CASSSAQGDTGELFF. The CDR3 DNA reads TGTGCCAGCAGTTCTGCACAGGGTGACACCGGGGAGCTGTTTTTT.

This chain connects TRBV18 to TRBJ2-2; D is perhaps TRBD1 (5 bases). V was pared by 0 bases and J by 2 bases, with 7 bases between. The CDR3 spans 15 residues. The germline V gene encodes CDR1 KGHSH and CDR2 LQKENI. The CDR3 nucleotides are TGTGCCAGCTCACCACCGCAGGGCAACACCGGGGAGCTGTTTTTT. Translated, it gives CASSPPQGNTGELFF.